This T cell receptor (beta chain) came from a study of OX40 agonist ivuxolimab in advanced cancers. Study in general: Among those enrolled, mean age was approximately 60 years (range roughly 23 to 85) and 75% to 85% were male. Broader study findings: Among the lowest peripheral clonal expansion occurred in 0.1-3.0 mg/kg partial responders. The work left the antigen specificity of expanded peripheral T cells undetermined.

This CDR3 spans 12 amino acids. Trimming cost V 9 bases and J 11 bases, with 19 bases left between them. Germline V CDR1 and CDR2: SGHVS, FQNEAQ. Here immunoSEQ multiplex PCR was the method, and the copy in TCRdb shows in-frame clones only, minus some. The sample records 100,000 to 150,000 clones, approximately 90% being singletons. Of note for this clone: The target antigen is unknown.

The V gene is TRBV7-8, the J gene TRBJ2-5, with D possibly called TRBD1 or TRBD2 (5 bases each). Sequenced material: CD4+ or CD8+ T cells sorted from blood, taken in a trial of the OX40 agonist ivuxolimab. The sequence came from an adult with an advanced solid tumor such as melanoma, head and neck, liver or kidney cancer. CDR3 loop: CASFRPGTSQYF. In DNA form, the CDR3 reads TGTGCCAGTTTCAGACCTGGGACGTCGCAGTACTTC.